The 24 T cell receptor beta chains in this list originate from one sample, sequenced in a study of graft-versus-host responses after intestinal transplantation. These receptors' targets are unknown. Assay used: immunoSEQ multiplex PCR; TCRdb lists only in-frame clones, some missing. The profile shows some 50,000 clones, approximately 84% of them singletons. Source: unstimulated CD4+ T cells sorted from spleen or lymph node cells, taken before transplant. Receptors were obtained from a human donor who was the organ donor for an intestinal transplant.

The chain employs TRBV6-5 and TRBJ1-5, with TRBD1 as a possible D gene (6 bases). The germline CDR1 and CDR2 sequences are MNHEY and SVGAGI. The CDR3 has 14 residues. V lost 2 bases, J lost 7 bases, and 12 bases lay in between. The CDR3 DNA follows: TGTGCCAGCAGTTACACCGGAGGGGGACAGCCCCAGCATTTT. Translated, it gives CASSYTGGGQPQHF.

V gene TRBV6-5 combines with J gene TRBJ2-2; D possibly uses TRBD1 or TRBD2 (5 bases each). CDR1 and CDR2 from the germline V gene are MNHEY and SVGAGI. The V end was cut by 7 bases, the J end by 4 bases, with 10 bases between. The length of the CDR3 is 13 residues. CDR3 sequence (DNA): TGTGCCAGCACCCGGGACCTCACCGGGGAGCTGTTTTTT. Encoded protein: CASTRDLTGELFF.

V and J are TRBV7-9 and TRBJ1-1; D is possibly TRBD1 (5 bases). In germline, CDR1 is SEHNR, CDR2 FQNEAQ (reference sequence). The CDR3 is 10 residues long. Trimming shortened V by 8 bases and J by 11 bases, and 12 bases separated the two germline ends. CDR3 sequence (DNA): TGTGCCAGCCACCCGGGGGTGGCTTTCTTT. Translated: CASHPGVAFF. Complete variable domain (other parts from reference TRBV7-9 and TRBJ1-1): DTGVSQNPRHKITKRGQNVTFRCDPISEHNRLYWYRQTLGQGPEFLTYFQNEAQLEKSRLLSDRFSAERPKGSFSTLEIQRTEQGDSAMYLCASHPGVAFFGQGTRLTVV.

This clone was recorded only once. This chain joins TRBV5-1 and TRBJ2-3; either TRBD1 or TRBD2 may fit D (6 bases each). CDR1 and CDR2 (germline): SGHRS, YFSETQ. Trimming removed 3 bases at V and 3 bases at J, with 20 bases between. The CDR3 length is 17 residues. In DNA form, the CDR3 reads TGCGCCAGCAGCTCTCTAGGAGGGGGTGTGTTAACAGATACGCAGTATTTT. This codes for CASSSLGGGVLTDTQYF.

The rearrangement links TRBV5-4 to TRBJ2-1, with 8 bases identical to TRBD1. The J segment lost 7 bases and the V segment lost 3 bases, leaving 9 bases of the junction unmatched. In germline, CDR1 is SGHNT, CDR2 YYREEE (reference sequence). The CDR3 consists of 15 residues. CDR3 nucleotide sequence: TGTGCCAGCAGCTCCGCGGACAGGGCCGTGAATGAGCAGTTCTTC. It translates to CASSSADRAVNEQFF.

The chain couples TRBV6-5 to TRBJ1-2, with D unclear. V shed 6 bases and J shed 3 bases, with 14 bases lying between them. Germline CDR1 is MNHEY and CDR2 is SVGAGI. CDR3 size: 14 residues. The CDR3 protein is CASRVHRFYYGYTF. DNA for the CDR3: TGTGCCAGCAGGGTGCACCGATTTTACTATGGCTACACCTTC.

The CDR3: CASIDGRTTQYF. CDR3 sequence (DNA): TGCGCCAGCATCGACGGGAGGACTACGCAGTATTTT. The chain uses TRBV4-1 and TRBJ2-3; TRBD2 matches 7 bases. The CDR3 loop spans 12 amino acids. Losses at the gene ends were 7 bases for V and 8 bases for J; bases not matched to a gene: 6. Germline CDR1 MGHRA, CDR2 YSYEKL.

This chain joins TRBV11-2 and TRBJ2-7; tentatively, D is TRBD2 (5 bases). The germline gives CDR1 SGHAT, CDR2 FQNNGV. This CDR3 has 16 amino acids. Deletions cut 2 bases from V and 3 bases from J, with 17 bases between. CDR3 sequence (DNA): TGTGCCAGCAGCTTAAAGGTAACAGAGGGATACTACGAGCAGTACTTC. Translated, it gives CASSLKVTEGYYEQYF.

This rearrangement joins TRBV6-5 to TRBJ2-1; D call uncertain. The length of the CDR3 is 14 residues. V was shortened by 6 bases and J by 16 bases, with 25 bases between the two germline ends. Germline CDR1 MNHEY, CDR2 SVGAGI. CDR3 residues: CASSKSHGREGKFF. DNA of the CDR3: TGTGCCAGCAGCAAATCCCACGGGCGCGAAGGCAAATTCTTC.

The CDR3 loop is CATISSGTPIETQYF. The DNA for the CDR3 is TGTGCCACCATATCCTCCGGGACGCCTATAGAGACCCAGTACTTC. V and J are TRBV28 and TRBJ2-5, with D perhaps TRBD1 or TRBD2 (5 bases each). Per the germline V gene, CDR1 is MDHEN and CDR2 is SYDVKM. Trimming removed 10 bases from V and 4 bases from J, with 22 bases in between. The CDR3 spans 15 residues.

This sequence joins TRBV7-2 and TRBJ2-5; 10 nucleotides align to TRBD1. The junction had 5 bases not matched to a gene; V was cut back by 5 bases and J by 5 bases. CDR1 and CDR2 from the germline V gene are SGHTA and FQGNSA. The CDR3 has 14 amino acids. The CDR3, as DNA: TGTGCCAGCAGCCCGAGGACAGGGGGGGAGACCCAGTACTTC. This sequence encodes CASSPRTGGETQYF.

The V call is TRBV19, the J call TRBJ1-5; 8 positions match TRBD1. Germline V gene data show CDR1 as LNHDA and CDR2 as SQIVND (reference sequence). This CDR3 has 13 residues. Trimming at V came to 3 bases and at J to 5 bases, leaving 0 bases not matched to a gene. Here the CDR3 reads CASSMTGDQPQHF. For the CDR3, the DNA is TGTGCCAGTAGTATGACAGGGGATCAGCCCCAGCATTTT.

V usage is TRBV29-1 and J usage is TRBJ2-1; 10 bases map to TRBD1. Germline loops: CDR1 SQVTM, CDR2 ANQGSEA. V was clipped by 4 bases and J by 1 base; unmatched bases: 4. The CDR3 loop spans 15 amino acids. CDR3 protein: CSVGTGGGSYNEQFF. DNA for the CDR3: TGCAGCGTTGGGACAGGGGGGGGTTCCTACAATGAGCAGTTCTTC.

The CDR3 loop reads CASSFTGSPNEKLFF. CDR3 nucleotides: TGTGCCAGCAGCTTTACAGGGTCCCCTAATGAAAAACTGTTTTTT. The rearrangement joins TRBV7-8 to TRBJ1-4; D might be TRBD1 (6 bases). The CDR3 runs 15 residues. The germline gives CDR1 SGHVS, CDR2 FQNEAQ. Trimming pared 3 bases from V and 3 bases from J, leaving 11 bases between.

J is TRBJ2-3 and V is TRBV6-4; 8 bases agree with TRBD1. CDR1 is MRHNA, CDR2 SNTAGT, per germline. This CDR3 comprises 14 residues. Germline trimming cut 3 bases from V and 1 base from J; bases unmatched to any gene: 0. CDR3 bases: TGTGCCAGCAGTGAGGGACAGGGCACAGATACGCAGTATTTT. Protein sequence: CASSEGQGTDTQYF.

The V gene is TRBV6-1, the J gene TRBJ1-6; tentative D call: TRBD1 (6 bases). CDR1 and CDR2 (germline): MNHNS, SASEGT. CDR3 length: 14 residues. The V gene lost 7 bases and the J gene lost 9 bases, with 16 bases spanning the gap. The CDR3 is CASIKTGTSSPLHF. As DNA, the CDR3 is TGTGCCAGCATCAAAACAGGGACGAGTTCACCCCTCCACTTT.

This chain connects TRBV5-1 to TRBJ2-3, with TRBD2 as a possible D gene (6 bases). V was trimmed by 1 base and J by 0 bases, leaving 24 bases between them. Germline V gives CDR1 SGHRS, CDR2 YFSETQ. CDR3 length: 20 residues. CDR3 sequence (DNA): TGCGCCAGCAGCTTGTATGCTAGCGTGCTGCTGGAAGGGAGCACAGATACGCAGTATTTT. This translates into CASSLYASVLLEGSTDTQYF.

J is TRBJ1-1 and V is TRBV5-1, with 9 positions matching TRBD1. CDR3 length: 16 amino acids. Germline V gives CDR1 SGHRS, CDR2 YFSETQ. V lost 0 bases, J lost 6 bases, and 9 bases stayed unmatched. Here the CDR3 reads CASSLALGDRVAEAFF. DNA of the CDR3: TGCGCCAGCAGCTTGGCCTTAGGGGACAGGGTGGCTGAAGCTTTCTTT.

This clone has a single count. The gene calls are TRBV15 and TRBJ2-3; the match to TRBD2 covers 12 bases. Germline loops: CDR1 LNHNV, CDR2 YYDKDF (reference sequence). The CDR3 is 15 residues long. V was clipped by 6 bases and J by 4 bases; unmatched bases: 5. CDR3 coding DNA: TGTGCCACCAGGCTAGCGGGAGGGTCGGCAGATACGCAGTATTTT. It translates to CATRLAGGSADTQYF.

The chain combines TRBV9 with TRBJ2-2; no firm D call. The germline gives CDR1 SGDLS, CDR2 YYNGEE. This CDR3 has 13 residues. V lost 0 bases to trimming and J lost 7 bases, with 7 bases between them. Written as DNA, the CDR3 is TGTGCCAGCAGCGTAGTCCAGATCGGGGAGCTGTTTTTT. Its translation: CASSVVQIGELFF.

The chain combines TRBV11-2 with TRBJ2-6, with a tentative D call TRBD1 (5 bases). Germline CDR1 reads SGHAT; CDR2 reads FQNNGV. This CDR3 spans 14 amino acids. Trimming took 5 bases from V and 0 from J, leaving 5 bases between them. In DNA, the CDR3 is TGTGCCAGCAGCGGACACTCTGGGGCCAACGTCCTGACTTTC. It is translated as CASSGHSGANVLTF.

The chain joins TRBV30 to TRBJ2-5; the match to TRBD1 covers 7 bases. The J call is uncertain, as TRBJ2-7 better fits the DNA end. CDR1 is GTSNPN and CDR2 is SVGIG in the germline V gene (reference sequence). This CDR3 is built from 13 residues. The CDR3, as DNA: TGTGCCGCCTCCCAGGGGGTACCTTACGAGCAGTACTTC. This codes for CAASQGVPYEQYF.

V is TRBV4-3 and J is TRBJ1-4; no definite D call. Trimming cost V 0 bases and J 8 bases, with 1 base left between them. The CDR3 spans 11 residues. Germline V gives CDR1 LGHNA, CDR2 YSLEER. The CDR3 nucleotides read TGCGCCAGCAGCCAAGAAGAAAAACTGTTTTTT. Translated, it gives CASSQEEKLFF.

This chain links TRBV4-3 with TRBJ1-2; the D gene is possibly TRBD1 (5 bases). CDR3 size: 13 residues. The germline V gene encodes CDR1 LGHNA and CDR2 YSLEER. Between the trimmed V and J ends, which lost 4 bases and 6 bases, there was a span of 12 bases. CDR3 loop: CASSLVAGDGYTF. CDR3 coding DNA: TGCGCCAGCAGCCTCGTGGCGGGGGATGGCTACACCTTC.